This T cell receptor (beta chain) came from a study of CD8+ T cells in alopecia areata. This CDR3 contains 13 residues. Trimming stripped 7 bases from V and 7 bases from J, with 11 bases between. Germline V lookup: CDR1 MNHEY, CDR2 SVGAGI. The study's findings and limits: With one nonresponder, baseline CD8+ expansion's link to response remains uncertain. The study found that many expanded lesional clones persisted in scalp and blood during tofacitinib.

The treatment: oral pan-JAK inhibitor, 5-10 mg twice daily. Samples from alopecia areata patients were lesional scalp punch biopsies and peripheral blood. In each case, RNA was isolated and then reverse transcribed into cDNA as the sequencing template. The method was immunoSEQ multiplex PCR; TCRdb's version includes in-frame clones alone and lacks a portion of them. This table has about 200,000 clones, around two fifths appearing once. This clone was picked up a small number of times. Its specificity is not known. The chain links TRBV6-5 to TRBJ1-6; no definite D call. This receptor was obtained from a human donor with alopecia areata. The input for sequencing was CD4+ T cells sorted from blood, taken around week 31, from a patient treated with tofacitinib. CDR3 bases: TGTGCCAGCACTAGGGATAACAATTCACCCCTCCACTTT. This sequence encodes CASTRDNNSPLHF.